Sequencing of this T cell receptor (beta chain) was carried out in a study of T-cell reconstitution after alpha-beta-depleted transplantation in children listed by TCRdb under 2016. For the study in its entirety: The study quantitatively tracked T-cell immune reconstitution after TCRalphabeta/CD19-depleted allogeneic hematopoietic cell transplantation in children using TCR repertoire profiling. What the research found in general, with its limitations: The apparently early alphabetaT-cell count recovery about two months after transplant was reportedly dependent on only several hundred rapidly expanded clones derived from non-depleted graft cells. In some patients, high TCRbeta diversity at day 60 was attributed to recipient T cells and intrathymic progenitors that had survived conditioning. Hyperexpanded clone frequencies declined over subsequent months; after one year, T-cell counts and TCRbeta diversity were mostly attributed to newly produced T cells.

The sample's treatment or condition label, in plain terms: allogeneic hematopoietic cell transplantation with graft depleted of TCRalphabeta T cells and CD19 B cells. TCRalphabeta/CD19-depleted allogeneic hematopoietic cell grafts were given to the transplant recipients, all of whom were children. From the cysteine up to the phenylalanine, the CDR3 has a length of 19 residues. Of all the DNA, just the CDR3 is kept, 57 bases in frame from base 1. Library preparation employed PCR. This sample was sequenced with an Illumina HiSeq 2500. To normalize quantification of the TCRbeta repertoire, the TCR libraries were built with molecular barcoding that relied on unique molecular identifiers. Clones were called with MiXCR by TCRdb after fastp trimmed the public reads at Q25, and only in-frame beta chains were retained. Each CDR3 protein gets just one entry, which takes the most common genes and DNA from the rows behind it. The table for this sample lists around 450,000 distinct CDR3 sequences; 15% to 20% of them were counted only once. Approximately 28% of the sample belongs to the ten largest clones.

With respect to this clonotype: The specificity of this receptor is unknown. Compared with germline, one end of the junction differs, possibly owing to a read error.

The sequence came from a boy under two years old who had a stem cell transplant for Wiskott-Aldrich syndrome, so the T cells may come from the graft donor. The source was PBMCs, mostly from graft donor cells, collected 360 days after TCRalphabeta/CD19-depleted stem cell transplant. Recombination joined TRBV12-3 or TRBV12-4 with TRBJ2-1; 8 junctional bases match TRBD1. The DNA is TGTGCCTGCAGTTTCCCTGACCCGGGCAGGGGGCGCTTGGGCAATGAGCAGTTCTTC. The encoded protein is CACSFPDPGRGRLGNEQFF.